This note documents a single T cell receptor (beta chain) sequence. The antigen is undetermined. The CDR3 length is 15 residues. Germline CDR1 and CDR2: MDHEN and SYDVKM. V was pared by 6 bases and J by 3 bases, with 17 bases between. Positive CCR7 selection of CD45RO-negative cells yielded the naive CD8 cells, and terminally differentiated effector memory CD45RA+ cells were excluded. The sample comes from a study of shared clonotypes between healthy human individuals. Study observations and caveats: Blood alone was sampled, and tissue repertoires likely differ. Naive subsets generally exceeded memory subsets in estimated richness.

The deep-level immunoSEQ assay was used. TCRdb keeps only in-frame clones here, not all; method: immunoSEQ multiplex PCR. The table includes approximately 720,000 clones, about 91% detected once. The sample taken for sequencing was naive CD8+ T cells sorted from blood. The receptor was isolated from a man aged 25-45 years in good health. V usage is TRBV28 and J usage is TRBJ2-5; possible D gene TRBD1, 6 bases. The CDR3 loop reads CASRSLIYREETQYF. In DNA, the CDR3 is TGTGCCAGCAGATCGCTTATTTACAGGGAAGAGACCCAGTACTTC.